The clone carrying this TCR beta chain was recorded many times. Its antigen is currently unknown. This CDR3 comprises 15 residues. Germline CDR1 is SGHTA and CDR2 is FQGNSA. Trimming took off 8 bases at V and 2 bases at J, with 17 bases between the two ends. This sample is part of a study of early T cells in non-severe SARS-CoV-2 infection. Turning to the study itself: Sequencing of bulk RNA from unsorted whole blood was done, without chain pairing.

Study-level results: Matching results from VDJdb favored anti-spike CD8 responses, leaving private and CD4 specificities undetected.

Unique molecular identifiers were attached to individual cDNA molecules. TCRdb reprocessed the 5' RACE reads with MiXCR, giving one entry per CDR3 protein. The sample includes 40,000 to 45,000 distinct CDR3 sequences, roughly 6% of them seen just once. The TCR sequence derives from an adult who was a healthcare worker with PCR-confirmed SARS-CoV-2 infection or an uninfected control (not recorded which). This specimen was whole blood, taken at baseline. This chain uses TRBV7-2 with TRBJ2-3, with D possibly TRBD1 on 5 matching bases. The chain's CDR3 is CASQQGSWFTDTQYF. CDR3 bases: TGTGCCAGCCAGCAGGGTTCTTGGTTCACAGATACGCAGTATTTT.